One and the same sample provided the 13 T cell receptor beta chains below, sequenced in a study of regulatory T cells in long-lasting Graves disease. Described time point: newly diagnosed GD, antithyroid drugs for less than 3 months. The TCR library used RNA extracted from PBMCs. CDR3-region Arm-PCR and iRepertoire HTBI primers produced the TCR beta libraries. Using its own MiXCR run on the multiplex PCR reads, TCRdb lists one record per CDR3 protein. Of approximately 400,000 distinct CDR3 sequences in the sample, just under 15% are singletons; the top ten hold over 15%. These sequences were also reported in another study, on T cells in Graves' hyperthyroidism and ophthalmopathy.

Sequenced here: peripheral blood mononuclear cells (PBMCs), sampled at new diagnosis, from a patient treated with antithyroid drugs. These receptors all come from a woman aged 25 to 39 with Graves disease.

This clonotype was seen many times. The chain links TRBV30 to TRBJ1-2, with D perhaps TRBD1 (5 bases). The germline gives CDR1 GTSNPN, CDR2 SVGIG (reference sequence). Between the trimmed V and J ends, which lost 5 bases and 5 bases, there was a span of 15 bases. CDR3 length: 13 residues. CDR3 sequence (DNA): TGTGCCTGGGGACGGGGGGACGGGTATGGCTACACCTTC. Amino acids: CAWGRGDGYGYTF.

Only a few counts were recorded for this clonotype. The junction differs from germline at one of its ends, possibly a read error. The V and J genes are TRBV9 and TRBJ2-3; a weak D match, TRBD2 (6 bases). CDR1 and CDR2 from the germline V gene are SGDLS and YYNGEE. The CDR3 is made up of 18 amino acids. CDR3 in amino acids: CASSVGSVVIGSKDTQYF. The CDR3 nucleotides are TGTGCCAGCAGCGTAGGATCCGTAGTAATCGGGAGCAAAGATACGCAGTATTTT.

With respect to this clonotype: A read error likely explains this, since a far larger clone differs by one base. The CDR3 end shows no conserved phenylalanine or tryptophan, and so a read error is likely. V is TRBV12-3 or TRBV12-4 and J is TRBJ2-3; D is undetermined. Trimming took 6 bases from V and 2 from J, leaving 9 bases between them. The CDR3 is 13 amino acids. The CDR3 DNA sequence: TGTGCCAGCAGCCAAGTGCCCACAGATACGCAGTATCTT. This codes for CASSQVPTDTQYL.

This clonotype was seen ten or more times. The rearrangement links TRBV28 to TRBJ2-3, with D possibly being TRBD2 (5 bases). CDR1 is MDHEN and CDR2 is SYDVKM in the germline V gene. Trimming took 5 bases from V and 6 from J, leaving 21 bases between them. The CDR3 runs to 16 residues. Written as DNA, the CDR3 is TGTGCCAGCAGTCACCGCCTGGGAGTTGAAAAGGATACGCAGTATTTT. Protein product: CASSHRLGVEKDTQYF.

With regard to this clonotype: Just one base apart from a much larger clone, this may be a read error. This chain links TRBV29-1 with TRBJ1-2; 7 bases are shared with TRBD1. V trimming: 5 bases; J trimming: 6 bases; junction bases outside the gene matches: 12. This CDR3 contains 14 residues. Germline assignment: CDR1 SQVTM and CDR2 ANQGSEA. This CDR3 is CSVSAIGGADGYTF. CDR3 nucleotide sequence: TGCAGCGTTTCGGCAATAGGGGGCGCGGATGGCTACACCTTC.

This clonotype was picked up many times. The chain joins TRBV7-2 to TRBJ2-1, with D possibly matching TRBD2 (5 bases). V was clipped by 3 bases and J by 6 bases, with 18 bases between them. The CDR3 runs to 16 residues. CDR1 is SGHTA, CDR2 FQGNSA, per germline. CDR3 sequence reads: CASSFGWEWSGNEQFF. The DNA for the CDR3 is TGTGCCAGCAGCTTCGGGTGGGAGTGGAGTGGCAATGAGCAGTTCTTC.

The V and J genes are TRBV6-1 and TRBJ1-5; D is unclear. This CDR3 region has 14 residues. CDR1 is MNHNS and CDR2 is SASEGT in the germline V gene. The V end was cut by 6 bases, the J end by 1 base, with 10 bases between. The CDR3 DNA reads TGTGCCAGCAGACATGGGAGGAGCAATCAGCCCCAGCATTTT. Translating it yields CASRHGRSNQPQHF.

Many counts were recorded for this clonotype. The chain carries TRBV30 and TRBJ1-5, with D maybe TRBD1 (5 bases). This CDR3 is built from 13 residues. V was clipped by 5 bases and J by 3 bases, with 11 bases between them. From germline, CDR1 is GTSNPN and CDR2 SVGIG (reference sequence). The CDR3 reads CAWADRFNQPQHF. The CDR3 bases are TGTGCCTGGGCCGACAGATTCAATCAGCCCCAGCATTTT.

The CDR3 sequence: CASSLEAGSYGYTF. The CDR3 DNA sequence: TGTGCCAGCAGCTTGGAGGCAGGGAGCTATGGCTACACCTTC. The chain couples TRBV5-6 to TRBJ1-2; D is possibly TRBD1 (5 bases). This CDR3 comprises 14 residues. Germline values: CDR1 SGHDT, CDR2 YYEEEE. Trimming shortened V by 0 bases and J by 4 bases, and 10 bases separated the two germline ends.

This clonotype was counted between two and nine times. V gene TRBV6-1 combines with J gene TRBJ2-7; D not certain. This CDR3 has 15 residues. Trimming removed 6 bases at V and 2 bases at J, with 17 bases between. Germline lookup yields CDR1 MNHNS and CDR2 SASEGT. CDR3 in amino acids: CASSSSLSTAYEQYF. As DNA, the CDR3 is TGTGCCAGCAGCTCATCACTATCTACAGCCTACGAGCAGTACTTC.

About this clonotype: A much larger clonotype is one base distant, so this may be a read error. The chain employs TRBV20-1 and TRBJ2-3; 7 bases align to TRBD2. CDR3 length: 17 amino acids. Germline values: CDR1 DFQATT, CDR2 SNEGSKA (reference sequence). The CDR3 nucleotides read TGCAGTGCTAGAGTCTGGCTAGCGGTAGATATCACAGGTACGCAGTATTTT. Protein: CSARVWLAVDITGTQYF.

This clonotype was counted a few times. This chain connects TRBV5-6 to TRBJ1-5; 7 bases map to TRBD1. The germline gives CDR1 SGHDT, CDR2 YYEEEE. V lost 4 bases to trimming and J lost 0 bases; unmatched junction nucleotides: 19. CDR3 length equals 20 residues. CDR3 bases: TGTGCCAGCAGCCCATCCCAGAAATCACAGGGGACCCATAGCAATCAGCCCCAGCATTTT. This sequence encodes CASSPSQKSQGTHSNQPQHF.

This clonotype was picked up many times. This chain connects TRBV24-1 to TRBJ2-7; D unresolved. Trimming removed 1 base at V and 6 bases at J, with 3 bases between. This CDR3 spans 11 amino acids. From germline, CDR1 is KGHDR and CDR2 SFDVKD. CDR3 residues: CATSDFGEQYF. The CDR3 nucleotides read TGTGCCACCAGTGATTTTGGCGAGCAGTACTTC.